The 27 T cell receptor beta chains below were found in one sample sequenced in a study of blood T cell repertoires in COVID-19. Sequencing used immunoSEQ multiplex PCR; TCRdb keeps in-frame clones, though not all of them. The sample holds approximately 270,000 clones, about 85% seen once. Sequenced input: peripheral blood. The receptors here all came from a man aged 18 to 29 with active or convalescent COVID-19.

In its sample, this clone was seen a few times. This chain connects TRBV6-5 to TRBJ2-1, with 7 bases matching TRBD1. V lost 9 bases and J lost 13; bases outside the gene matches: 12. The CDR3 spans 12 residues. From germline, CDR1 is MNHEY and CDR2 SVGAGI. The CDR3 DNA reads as TGTGCCAGTCTTACGACAGGGTCCAAACAGTTCTTC. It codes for CASLTTGSKQFF.

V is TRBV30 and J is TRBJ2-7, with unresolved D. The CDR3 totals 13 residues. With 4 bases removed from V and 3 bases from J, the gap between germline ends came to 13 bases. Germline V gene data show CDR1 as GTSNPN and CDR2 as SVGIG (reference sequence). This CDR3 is CAWKVAGRYEQYF. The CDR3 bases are TGTGCCTGGAAAGTGGCAGGCCGCTACGAGCAGTACTTC.

The CDR3, as DNA: TGCGCCAGCAGCCGCAGGGACGGGGGAGAAGGCTACACCTTC. Residues: CASSRRDGGEGYTF. This chain links TRBV5-1 with TRBJ1-2; maybe TRBD1 (5 bases). V was cut by 4 bases and J by 8 bases, with 18 bases left in between. Germline loops: CDR1 SGHRS, CDR2 YFSETQ. This CDR3 contains 14 residues.

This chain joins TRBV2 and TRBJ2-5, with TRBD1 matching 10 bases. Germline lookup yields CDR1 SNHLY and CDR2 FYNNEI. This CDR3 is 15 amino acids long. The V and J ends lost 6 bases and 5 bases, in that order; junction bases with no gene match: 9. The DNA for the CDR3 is TGTGCCAGCAGACCGGACAGGGGGTTTCGGGAGACCCAGTACTTC. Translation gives CASRPDRGFRETQYF.

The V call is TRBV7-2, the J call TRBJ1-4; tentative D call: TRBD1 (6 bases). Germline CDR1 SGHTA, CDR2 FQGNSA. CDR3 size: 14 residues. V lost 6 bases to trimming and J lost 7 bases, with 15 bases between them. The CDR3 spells CASRQGRGPEKLFF. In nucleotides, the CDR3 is TGTGCCAGCAGACAGGGACGGGGACCTGAAAAACTGTTTTTT.

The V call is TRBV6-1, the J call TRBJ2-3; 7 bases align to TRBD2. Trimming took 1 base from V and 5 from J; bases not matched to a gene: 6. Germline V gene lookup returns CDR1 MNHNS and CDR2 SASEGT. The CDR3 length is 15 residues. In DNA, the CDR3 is TGTGCCAGCAGTGAAGAGGGCGGGAGATTAGATACGCAGTATTTT. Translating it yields CASSEEGGRLDTQYF.

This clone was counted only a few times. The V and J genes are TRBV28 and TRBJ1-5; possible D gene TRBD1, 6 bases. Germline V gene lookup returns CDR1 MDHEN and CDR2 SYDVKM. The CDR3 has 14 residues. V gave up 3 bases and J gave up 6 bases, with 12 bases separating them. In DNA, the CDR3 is TGTGCCAGCAGTTTTGTGGGGGCGCTTCAGCCCCAGCATTTT. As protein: CASSFVGALQPQHF.

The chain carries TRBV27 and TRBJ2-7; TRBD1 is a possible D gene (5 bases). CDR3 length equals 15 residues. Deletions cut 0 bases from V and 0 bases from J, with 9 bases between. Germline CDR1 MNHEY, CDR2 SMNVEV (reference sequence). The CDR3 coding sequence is TGTGCCAGCAGTTTATCCTTAGACAGCTCCTACGAGCAGTACTTC. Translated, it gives CASSLSLDSSYEQYF.

For the CDR3, the DNA is TGTGCCAGCAGCTTATTGGTGGAGTCACCCCTCCACTTT. Its translation is CASSLLVESPLHF. The chain combines TRBV7-9 with TRBJ1-6; D unclear. V lost 2 bases to trimming and J lost 10 bases, with 9 bases between them. There are 13 residues in the CDR3. Germline V lookup: CDR1 SEHNR, CDR2 FQNEAQ (reference sequence).

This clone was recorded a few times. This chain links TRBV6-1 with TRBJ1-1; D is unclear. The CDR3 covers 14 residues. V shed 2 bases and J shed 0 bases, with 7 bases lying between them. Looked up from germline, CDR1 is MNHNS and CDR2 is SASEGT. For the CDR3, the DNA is TGTGCCAGCAGTGAACAATTCCTGAACACTGAAGCTTTCTTT. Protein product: CASSEQFLNTEAFF.

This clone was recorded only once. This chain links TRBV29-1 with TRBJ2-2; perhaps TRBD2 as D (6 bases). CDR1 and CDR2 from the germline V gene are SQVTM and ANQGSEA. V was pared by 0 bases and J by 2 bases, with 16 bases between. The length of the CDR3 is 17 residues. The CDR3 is CSVEDQLAPFNTGELFF. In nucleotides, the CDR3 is TGCAGCGTTGAAGATCAACTAGCACCTTTCAACACCGGGGAGCTGTTTTTT.

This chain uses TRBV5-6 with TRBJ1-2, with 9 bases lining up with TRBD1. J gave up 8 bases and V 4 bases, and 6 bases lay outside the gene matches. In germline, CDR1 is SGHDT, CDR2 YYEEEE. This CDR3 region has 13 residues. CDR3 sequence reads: CASSKGTGQGYTF. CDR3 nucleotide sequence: TGTGCCAGCAGCAAGGGGACAGGGCAGGGCTACACCTTC.

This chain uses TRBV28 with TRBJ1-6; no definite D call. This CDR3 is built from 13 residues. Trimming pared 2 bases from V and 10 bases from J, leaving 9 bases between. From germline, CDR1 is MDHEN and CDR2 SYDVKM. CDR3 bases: TGTGCCAGCAGTTTAGCGACTCGGTCACCCCTCCACTTT. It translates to CASSLATRSPLHF.

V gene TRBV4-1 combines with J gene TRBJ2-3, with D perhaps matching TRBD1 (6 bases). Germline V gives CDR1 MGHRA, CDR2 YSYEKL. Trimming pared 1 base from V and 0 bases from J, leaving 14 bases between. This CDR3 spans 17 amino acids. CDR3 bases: TGCGCCAGCAGCCAAGTTATGGGGGCAGGGAGCACAGATACGCAGTATTTT. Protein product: CASSQVMGAGSTDTQYF.

In nucleotides, the CDR3 is TGTGCCAGCGAGACTGGGTCTTGGTATGGCTACACCTTC. Protein product: CASETGSWYGYTF. This chain links TRBV6-5 with TRBJ1-2; D unresolved. Germline V lookup: CDR1 MNHEY, CDR2 SVGAGI. CDR3 length equals 13 residues. The V end lost 8 bases, the J end lost 5 bases, and 15 bases lay between the germline ends.

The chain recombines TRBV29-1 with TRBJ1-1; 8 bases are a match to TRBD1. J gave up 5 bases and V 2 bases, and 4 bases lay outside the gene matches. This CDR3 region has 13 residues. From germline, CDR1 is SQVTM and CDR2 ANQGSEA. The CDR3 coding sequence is TGCAGCGTTGAATGGCAGGGGGCGACTGAAGCTTTCTTT. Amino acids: CSVEWQGATEAFF.

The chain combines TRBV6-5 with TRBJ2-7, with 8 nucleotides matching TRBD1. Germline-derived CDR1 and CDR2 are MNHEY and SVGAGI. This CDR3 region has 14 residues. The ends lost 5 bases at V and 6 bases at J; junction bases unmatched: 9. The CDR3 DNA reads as TGTGCCAGCAGTAACACAGGGGGTAGTCGCGAGCAGTACTTC. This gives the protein CASSNTGGSREQYF.

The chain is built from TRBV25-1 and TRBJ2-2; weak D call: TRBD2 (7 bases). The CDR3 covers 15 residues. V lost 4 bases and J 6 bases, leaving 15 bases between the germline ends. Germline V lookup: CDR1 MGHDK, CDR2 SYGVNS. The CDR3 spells CASSVGGLSAGELFF. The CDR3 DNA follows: TGTGCCAGCAGTGTGGGGGGGCTTAGCGCCGGGGAGCTGTTTTTT.

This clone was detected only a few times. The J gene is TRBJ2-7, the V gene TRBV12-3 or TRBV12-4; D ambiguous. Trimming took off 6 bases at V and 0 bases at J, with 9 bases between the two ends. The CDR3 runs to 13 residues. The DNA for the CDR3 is TGTGCCAGCAGCGCGAAGAGCTCCTACGAGCAGTACTTC. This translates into CASSAKSSYEQYF.

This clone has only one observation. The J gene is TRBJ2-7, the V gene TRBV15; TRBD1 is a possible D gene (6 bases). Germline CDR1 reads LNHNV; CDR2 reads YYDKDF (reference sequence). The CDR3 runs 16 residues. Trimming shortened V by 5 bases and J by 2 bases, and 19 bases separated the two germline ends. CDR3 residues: CATSRLGAGATYEQYF. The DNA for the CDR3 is TGTGCCACCAGCCGTCTCGGGGCAGGGGCCACCTACGAGCAGTACTTC.

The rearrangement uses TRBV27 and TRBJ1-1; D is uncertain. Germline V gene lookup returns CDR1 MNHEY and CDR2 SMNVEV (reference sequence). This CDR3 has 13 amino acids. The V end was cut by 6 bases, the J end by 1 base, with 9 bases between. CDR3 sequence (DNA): TGTGCCAGCAGAGCTCCAGGGAACACTGAAGCTTTCTTT. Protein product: CASRAPGNTEAFF.

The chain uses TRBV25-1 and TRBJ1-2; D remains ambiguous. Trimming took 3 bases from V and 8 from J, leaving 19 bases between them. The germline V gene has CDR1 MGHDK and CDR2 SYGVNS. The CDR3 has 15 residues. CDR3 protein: CASSDLAGIRDGYTF. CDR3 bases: TGTGCCAGCAGTGATCTGGCGGGAATCCGCGACGGCTACACCTTC.

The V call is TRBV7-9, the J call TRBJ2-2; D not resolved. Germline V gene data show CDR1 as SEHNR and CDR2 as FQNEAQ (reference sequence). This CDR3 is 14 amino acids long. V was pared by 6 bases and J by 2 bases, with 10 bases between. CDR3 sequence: CASSPTGNTGELFF. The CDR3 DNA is TGTGCCAGCAGTCCGACTGGTAACACCGGGGAGCTGTTTTTT.

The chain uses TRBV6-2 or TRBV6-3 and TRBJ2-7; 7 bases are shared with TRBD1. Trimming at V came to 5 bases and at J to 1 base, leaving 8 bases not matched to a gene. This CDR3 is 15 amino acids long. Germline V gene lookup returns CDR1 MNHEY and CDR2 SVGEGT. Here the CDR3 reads CASSAPGQRSYEQYF. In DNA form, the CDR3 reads TGTGCCAGCAGTGCACCGGGACAGAGATCCTACGAGCAGTACTTC.

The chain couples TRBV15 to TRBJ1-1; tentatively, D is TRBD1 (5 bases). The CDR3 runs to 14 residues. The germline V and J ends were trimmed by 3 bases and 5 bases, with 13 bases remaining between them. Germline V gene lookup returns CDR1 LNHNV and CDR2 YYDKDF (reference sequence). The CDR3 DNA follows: TGTGCCACCAGCAGTGTTCCCGGGGGAACTGAAGCTTTCTTT. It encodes CATSSVPGGTEAFF.

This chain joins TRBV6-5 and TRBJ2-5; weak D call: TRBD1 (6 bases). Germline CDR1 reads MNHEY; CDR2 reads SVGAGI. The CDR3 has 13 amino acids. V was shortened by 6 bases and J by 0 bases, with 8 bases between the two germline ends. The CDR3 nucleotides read TGTGCCAGCAGGACAGGTGACCAAGAGACCCAGTACTTC. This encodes CASRTGDQETQYF.

CDR3 nucleotides: TGTGCCAGCAGCTTTCCGGGACTAGCGGGAGGGACGAACACCGGGGAGCTGTTTTTT. Its translation is CASSFPGLAGGTNTGELFF. The J gene is TRBJ2-2, the V gene TRBV7-8; 16 bases are shared with TRBD2. V trimming: 3 bases; J trimming: 0 bases; junction bases outside the gene matches: 4. The CDR3 consists of 19 residues. CDR1 is SGHVS and CDR2 is FQNEAQ in the germline V gene.